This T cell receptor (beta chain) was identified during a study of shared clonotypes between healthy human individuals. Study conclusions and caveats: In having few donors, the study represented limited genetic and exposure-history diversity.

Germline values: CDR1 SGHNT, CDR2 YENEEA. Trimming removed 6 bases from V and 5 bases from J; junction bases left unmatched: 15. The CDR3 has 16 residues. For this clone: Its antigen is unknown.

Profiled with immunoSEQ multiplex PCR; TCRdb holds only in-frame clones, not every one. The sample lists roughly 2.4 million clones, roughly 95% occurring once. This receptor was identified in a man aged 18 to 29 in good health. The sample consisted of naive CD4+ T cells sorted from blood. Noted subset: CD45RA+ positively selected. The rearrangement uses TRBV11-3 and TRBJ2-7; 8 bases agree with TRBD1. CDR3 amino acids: CASRTSGTGWPHEQYF. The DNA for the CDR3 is TGTGCCAGCAGGACTTCCGGGACAGGATGGCCACACGAGCAGTACTTC.